Listed here is a single T cell receptor (beta chain). As yet, its antigen is unknown. The source of the sample is a study of T cell responses to AZD1222 COVID-19 vaccine. Study-level results: There were repertoire samples only from the period after the peak T cell response. Increases in Spike-specific TCR breadth and depth were seen after two AZD1222 doses. Mostly white British, mostly female donors; authors suggested clonal diversity may be underestimated.

The length of the CDR3 is 16 residues. The ends were cut back, 0 bases at V and 0 bases at J, with 8 bases in the middle. Per germline, CDR1 SNHLY and CDR2 FYNNEI. Assay used: immunoSEQ multiplex PCR; TCRdb lists only in-frame clones, some missing. The sample records about 120,000 clones, about 90% being singletons. The V gene is TRBV2, the J gene TRBJ2-2; D ambiguous. The sequencing here drew on peripheral blood, taken on day 0 of AZD1222 vaccination. This receptor was identified in an adult in good health. CDR3 protein: CASSEAVTPNTGELFF. The CDR3 nucleotides are TGTGCCAGCAGTGAAGCGGTGACACCGAACACCGGGGAGCTGTTTTTT.